This TCR beta chain was sequenced for a study of early T cells in non-severe SARS-CoV-2 infection. Background on the study: Sequencing input comprised bulk RNA from unsorted whole blood; chain pairing was not available.

Separate cDNA molecules each had unique molecular identifiers attached to them. TCRdb redid the calling of the 5' RACE reads with MiXCR, one entry per CDR3 protein. The sample contains some 39,000 distinct CDR3 sequences, around 3.6% of which appear only once. General study findings and limits: Reliance on VDJdb matching favored anti-spike CD8 responses; private and CD4 specificities were missed.

This clonotype was observed at least ten times. Its matching antigen is unknown. V lost 3 bases to trimming and J lost 0 bases, with 11 bases between them. CDR1 is MDHEN and CDR2 is SYDVKM in the germline V gene. This CDR3 is 16 amino acids long. The sequenced sample was whole blood. The J gene is TRBJ1-4, the V gene TRBV28; the D is unclear. This sequence originates from an adult who was a healthcare worker with PCR-confirmed SARS-CoV-2 infection or an uninfected control (not recorded which). CDR3 nucleotides: TGTGCCAGCAGTTTCTGGCAGTTAACAACTAATGAAAAACTGTTTTTT. It codes for CASSFWQLTTNEKLFF.